The clone carrying this T cell receptor beta chain was found many times. Its antigen is not identified. Each CDR3 protein is one row after TCRdb ran MiXCR on the 5' RACE reads. The table includes tens of thousands of distinct CDR3 sequences, approximately 9% detected once. The sample belongs to a study of T-cell memory formation after mild COVID-19. Study background: The TCR clusters were mostly specific to one donor. Study-wide findings and caveats: Researchers report contracting CD4+ clones mostly in CM and EM, with CD8+ clones in EMRA. Clones that got smaller from day 15 to 85 had even CD4/CD8, while clones growing later tipped toward CD4+.

J lost 7 bases, V lost 3 bases, and 2 bases had no gene match. In germline, CDR1 is SGHTA, CDR2 FQGNSA. The CDR3 contains 13 residues. The chain uses TRBV7-2 and TRBJ1-5; the match to TRBD1 covers 8 bases. The material sequenced was PBMCs or a T cell subset sorted from them (not recorded which). The sequence came from a man aged 18 to 30 who had mild COVID-19 (a few samples of this study predate the infection). Cell type and time point are not known. The CDR3 is CASSLTGEQPQHF. CDR3 DNA sequence: TGTGCCAGCAGCTTGACAGGGGAACAGCCCCAGCATTTT. The variable domain in full, completed from reference TRBV7-2 and TRBJ1-5, reads GAGVSQSPSNKVTEKGKDVELRCDPISGHTALYWYRQSLGQGLEFLIYFQGNSAPDKSGLPSDRFSAERTGGSVSTLTIQRTQQEDSAVYLCASSLTGEQPQHFGDGTRLSIL.